This TCR beta chain is drawn from a study of cytomegalovirus exposure and HLA in healthy donors. The study ran its PCR with 60 Vbeta and 13 Jbeta primers. Generated by immunoSEQ multiplex PCR, the TCRdb table keeps only in-frame clones and is missing some. In the table there are 130,000 or so clones, around three quarters of which are singletons. Study-wide results and limits: Cytomegalovirus association was assigned to about 150 TCR beta chains. In vitro assays verified that a few CMV-associated chains recognized CMV antigens specifically. What TCR beta sequences reportedly achieved was accurate prediction of HLA-A and HLA-B alleles in most subjects. Owing to their indistinguishability, certain V segments, notably TRBV6-2 and TRBV6-3, were excluded.

There are 11 residues in the CDR3. Deletions cut 6 bases from V and 15 bases from J, with 18 bases between. Germline V gives CDR1 DFQATT, CDR2 SNEGSKA (reference sequence). Turning to this clone: Antigen specificity is unknown.

Sequencing was performed on PBMCs. The rearrangement joins TRBV20-1 to TRBJ2-1; D is undetermined. This sequence was found in a male donor in good health and CMV-seropositive. The CDR3 DNA reads TGCAGTGCCCTCAGGCAGTCCACCCCGTTCTTC. Protein product: CSALRQSTPFF.